What follows are 19 T cell receptor beta chains derived from one specimen sequenced in a study of T cell responses to AZD1222 COVID-19 vaccine. The repertoire was sequenced with immunoSEQ multiplex PCR; TCRdb's copy has only in-frame clones and lacks some. Of about 130,000 clones in the sample, about 88% are singletons; the top ten hold around a tenth. The sequences come from peripheral blood, collected 28 days after the second AZD1222 dose. The receptor source for this set is an adult who received the AZD1222 COVID-19 vaccine.

This chain connects TRBV20-1 to TRBJ1-1; TRBD1 is a possible D gene (5 bases). CDR1 is DFQATT, CDR2 SNEGSKA, per germline (reference sequence). V lost 6 bases to trimming and J lost 10 bases, with 15 bases between them. There are 11 residues in the CDR3. Here the CDR3 reads CSAYTAGRAFF. The CDR3, as DNA: TGCAGTGCCTATACGGCAGGGCGAGCTTTCTTT.

The V call is TRBV7-6, the J call TRBJ1-1, with TRBD1 identical over 10 bases. J was trimmed by 13 bases and V by 5 bases; bases with no gene match: 10. This CDR3 region has 13 residues. Germline CDR1 is SGHVS and CDR2 is FNYEAQ. The DNA for the CDR3 is TGTGCCAGCAGCGGACAGGGGGGCGCCCCGGGTTTCTTT. This translates into CASSGQGGAPGFF.

V and J are TRBV4-1 and TRBJ2-3; no definite D call. This CDR3 comprises 12 residues. Trimming took 4 bases from V and 3 from J, leaving 5 bases between them. The germline V gene encodes CDR1 MGHRA and CDR2 YSYEKL. The CDR3 region is CASSPHTDTQYF. The CDR3 DNA follows: TGCGCCAGCAGCCCACATACAGATACGCAGTATTTT.

The chain uses TRBV4-3 and TRBJ1-2; a possible D gene is TRBD1 (5 bases). Germline lookup yields CDR1 LGHNA and CDR2 YSLEER. The CDR3 contains 13 residues. Deletions cut 4 bases from V and 5 bases from J, with 11 bases between. The CDR3 reads CASSLGRLYGYTF. CDR3 coding DNA: TGCGCCAGCAGCCTGGGACGGCTTTATGGCTACACCTTC.

The CDR3 DNA sequence: TGTGCCAGCAGTGAAGCGCTTCGGGTCAGTGGTCAGCCCCAGCATTTT. Protein product: CASSEALRVSGQPQHF. The V and J genes are TRBV6-1 and TRBJ1-5; D remains unclear. Germline loops: CDR1 MNHNS, CDR2 SASEGT. V gave up 0 bases and J gave up 6 bases, with 15 bases separating them. There are 16 residues in the CDR3.

V is TRBV9 and J is TRBJ2-1; the D gene is possibly TRBD2 (5 bases). Deletions cut 0 bases from V and 7 bases from J, with 8 bases between. The germline V gene encodes CDR1 SGDLS and CDR2 YYNGEE. The CDR3 is 13 amino acids. CDR3 residues: CASSVGSANEQFF. In nucleotides, the CDR3 is TGTGCCAGCAGCGTAGGTAGCGCGAATGAGCAGTTCTTC.

The chain uses TRBV19 and TRBJ1-5; the D is unclear. The germline V and J ends were trimmed by 6 bases and 0 bases, with 21 bases remaining between them. Germline V gene sequence: CDR1 LNHDA, CDR2 SQIVND (reference sequence). The CDR3 extends over 18 amino acids. The CDR3 bases are TGTGCCAGTAGGCCTCGTAGAAGCTTTGGTGATAGCAATCAGCCCCAGCATTTT. It translates to CASRPRRSFGDSNQPQHF.

This clone was detected once. Mismatch with germline at one junction end may stem from a read error. V is TRBV9 and J is TRBJ2-3, with TRBD2 as a possible D gene (5 bases). Germline CDR1 SGDLS, CDR2 YYNGEE. There are 14 residues in the CDR3. The CDR3 nucleotides are TGTGCCAGCAGCGGGACTTATGGCACATATACGCAGTATTTT. It specifies CASSGTYGTYTQYF.

Comments on this clone: This specimen includes other DNA sequences encoding the same CDR3. The genes are TRBV5-1 and TRBJ1-2; D remains ambiguous. Trimming took 1 base from V and 3 from J, leaving 4 bases between them. Germline CDR1 reads SGHRS; CDR2 reads YFSETQ. CDR3 length: 12 residues. CDR3 loop: CASSLPDYGYTF. DNA for the CDR3: TGCGCCAGCAGCTTGCCCGACTATGGCTACACCTTC.

This clone was observed a single time. This chain connects TRBV7-9 to TRBJ1-5; unclear D gene. CDR3 size: 13 residues. Germline CDR1 reads SEHNR; CDR2 reads FQNEAQ (reference sequence). Trimming removed 1 base from V and 6 bases from J, with 7 bases in between. The CDR3 here is CASSLGGSQPQHF. DNA of the CDR3: TGTGCCAGCAGCTTAGGGGGAAGTCAGCCCCAGCATTTT. Using reference TRBV7-9 and TRBJ1-5 for the parts outside the CDR3, the full variable domain is DTGVSQNPRHKITKRGQNVTFRCDPISEHNRLYWYRQTLGQGPEFLTYFQNEAQLEKSRLLSDRFSAERPKGSFSTLEIQRTEQGDSAMYLCASSLGGSQPQHFGDGTRLSIL.

The table lists this clone with a count of one. This chain connects TRBV5-5 to TRBJ2-2; 7 bases fit TRBD1. Germline lookup yields CDR1 SGHKS and CDR2 YYEKEE (reference sequence). CDR3 length equals 16 residues. The J segment lost 1 base and the V segment lost 2 bases, leaving 5 bases of the junction unmatched. CDR3 DNA: TGTGCCAGCAGCTTCTCGGCAGGGGGGAACACCGGGGAGCTGTTTTTT. It specifies CASSFSAGGNTGELFF.

This CDR3 is CASTPEQPINQPQHF. The CDR3 region has the DNA TGTGCCAGCACTCCAGAGCAGCCCATTAATCAGCCCCAGCATTTT. The chain combines TRBV2 with TRBJ1-5, with D uncertain. The CDR3 totals 15 residues. The V end was cut by 7 bases, the J end by 4 bases, with 17 bases between. The germline gives CDR1 SNHLY, CDR2 FYNNEI. The complete variable domain, with remaining parts taken from reference TRBV2 and TRBJ1-5, reads EPEVTQTPSHQVTQMGQEVILRCVPISNHLYFYWYRQILGQKVEFLVSFYNNEISEKSEIFDDQFSVERPDGSNFTLKIRSTKLEDSAMYFCASTPEQPINQPQHFGDGTRLSIL.

The chain carries TRBV19 and TRBJ2-7, with D perhaps matching TRBD1 (6 bases). The CDR3 length is 15 residues. Germline values: CDR1 LNHDA, CDR2 SQIVND (reference sequence). V was shortened by 5 bases and J by 2 bases, with 16 bases between the two germline ends. This CDR3 is CASSAIGQGPYEQYF. CDR3 nucleotides: TGTGCCAGTAGTGCTATAGGTCAGGGGCCCTACGAGCAGTACTTC.

The CDR3 loop reads CASSESGQGLYSNQPQHF. The CDR3, as DNA: TGCGCCAGCAGTGAGTCCGGACAGGGTCTATATAGCAATCAGCCCCAGCATTTT. The chain recombines TRBV10-2 with TRBJ1-5, with 8 bases fitting TRBD1. The CDR3 contains 18 residues. The germline V gene has CDR1 WSHSY and CDR2 SAAADI. Unmatched junction bases numbered 7, after V lost 0 bases and J lost 0 bases.

This clone was seen once. The genes are TRBV4-3 and TRBJ1-3; 9 bases line up with TRBD1. J gave up 7 bases and V 1 base, and 11 bases lay outside the gene matches. CDR1 and CDR2 (germline): LGHNA, YSLEER. The CDR3 loop spans 17 amino acids. The CDR3 sequence: CASSQGNDRGLANTIYF. CDR3 nucleotides: TGCGCCAGCAGCCAAGGCAACGACAGGGGGTTGGCGAACACCATATATTTT.

This clone came up once. This sequence joins TRBV4-2 and TRBJ1-2; D unresolved. This CDR3 region has 15 residues. V was shortened by 0 bases and J by 6 bases, with 14 bases between the two germline ends. The germline CDR1 and CDR2 sequences are LGHNA and YNFKEQ. DNA of the CDR3: TGTGCCAGCAGCCAAGATTTCCAATTCGCAAATGGCTACACCTTC. This codes for CASSQDFQFANGYTF.

This chain connects TRBV19 to TRBJ1-1; D is ambiguous. Germline V gives CDR1 LNHDA, CDR2 SQIVND (reference sequence). Trimming removed 2 bases from V and 8 bases from J, with 12 bases in between. This CDR3 contains 13 residues. The CDR3 here is CASSIRLGVEAFF. CDR3 nucleotides: TGTGCCAGTAGTATACGGCTTGGGGTAGAAGCTTTCTTT.

The chain recombines TRBV30 with TRBJ2-3; the match to TRBD2 covers 7 bases. The germline V gene encodes CDR1 GTSNPN and CDR2 SVGIG (reference sequence). The CDR3 has 15 amino acids. Germline trimming cut 1 base from V and 4 bases from J; bases unmatched to any gene: 8. The CDR3 DNA reads TGTGCCTGGAGTGCCAGGGAGGGCCGCGCAGATACGCAGTATTTT. Its translation is CAWSAREGRADTQYF.

The V and J genes are TRBV2 and TRBJ2-1; D unresolved. The germline V and J ends were trimmed by 6 bases and 7 bases, with 7 bases remaining between them. This CDR3 comprises 11 residues. Germline assignment: CDR1 SNHLY and CDR2 FYNNEI. The CDR3 coding sequence is TGTGCCAGCAGCCCCGCTAATGAGCAGTTCTTC. Translation: CASSPANEQFF.